A single sample is the source of the 16 T cell receptor beta chains below, sequenced in a study of CD8+CD57+ T cells in acquired aplastic anemia. Individuals selected for sequencing had exhibited CD8+CD57+ cell expansion on flow cytometry. TCR beta VDJ and CDR3 were profiled, and genomic DNA was the template. TCRdb passed the reads through MiXCR, listing each CDR3 protein once. The data contain hundreds of thousands of distinct CDR3 sequences, around a third of them singletons. Specimen: sorted CD4+, CD8+, or CD8+CD57+ T cells (not recorded which) from PBMCs. The receptors here all came from a human donor with aplastic anemia.

This chain joins TRBV10-3 and TRBJ2-7; TRBD2 aligns across 13 bases. The trim removed 6 bases at V and 6 bases at J, leaving 5 bases unmatched. The CDR3 is made up of 14 amino acids. Germline assignment: CDR1 ENHRY and CDR2 SYGVKD. The CDR3 DNA is TGTGCCATCAGAGCCGGGACTAGCGGGACCGAGCAGTACTTC. Protein product: CAIRAGTSGTEQYF.

This chain links TRBV20-1 with TRBJ1-1; unclear D gene. The CDR3 is made up of 14 amino acids. From germline, CDR1 is DFQATT and CDR2 SNEGSKA (reference sequence). Deletions cut 1 base from V and 1 base from J, with 10 bases between. The CDR3 coding sequence is TGCAGTGCTAGAGGCGTGCAGACGAACACTGAAGCTTTCTTT. It yields the protein CSARGVQTNTEAFF.

This clonotype came up many times. The gene calls are TRBV5-4 and TRBJ1-1; D remains ambiguous. This CDR3 is built from 12 residues. Germline loops: CDR1 SGHNT, CDR2 YYREEE (reference sequence). The V end was cut by 2 bases, the J end by 8 bases, with 10 bases between. CDR3 in DNA: TGTGCCAGCAGCTTAAGAGGGTACGAAGCTTTCTTT. It specifies CASSLRGYEAFF.

This clonotype was detected a few times. V is TRBV11-1 and J is TRBJ2-1; the D gene is possibly TRBD1 (6 bases). Germline V lookup: CDR1 SGHAT, CDR2 FQDESV (reference sequence). The CDR3 has 15 amino acids. V lost 10 bases to trimming and J lost 0 bases, with 16 bases between them. The CDR3 region has the DNA TGTGCCATCAGGAAGTTGGGGGCCTCCTACAATGAGCAGTTCTTC. It translates to CAIRKLGASYNEQFF. Variable domain in full (rest from reference TRBV11-1 and TRBJ2-1): EAEVAQSPRYKITEKSQAVAFWCDPISGHATLYWYRQILGQGPELLVQFQDESVVDDSQLPKDRFSAERLKGVDSTLKIQPAELGDSAMYLCAIRKLGASYNEQFFGPGTRLTVL.

Comments on this clonotype: One end of the junction is discordant with germline, which a read error may explain. This rearrangement joins TRBV6-4 to TRBJ2-2; tentatively, D is TRBD1 (6 bases). The CDR3 sequence is 17 residues long. Per germline, CDR1 MRHNA and CDR2 SNTAGT. The CDR3 DNA is TGTGCCAGCAGTCACTCGACGCTTAGGGCAGGGGCCGGGGAGCTGTTTTTT. It specifies CASSHSTLRAGAGELFF.

This clonotype was seen at least ten times. The chain carries TRBV24-1 and TRBJ1-1, with D maybe TRBD1 (5 bases). The CDR3 is 13 amino acids. Trimming cost V 8 bases and J 5 bases, with 14 bases left between them. Germline CDR1 KGHDR, CDR2 SFDVKD. CDR3 nucleotide sequence: TGTGCCACCAAAAGAGCAGCAGGGACTGAAGCTTTCTTT. Translated, it gives CATKRAAGTEAFF.

The chain has TRBV6-4 and TRBJ1-2, with D tentatively TRBD1 (5 bases). The V end was cut by 2 bases, the J end by 8 bases, with 18 bases between. Germline V gives CDR1 MRHNA, CDR2 SNTAGT. The CDR3 contains 15 residues. The CDR3 is CASSDTPTDSSGYTF. DNA of the CDR3: TGTGCCAGCAGTGACACGCCAACCGACAGTAGCGGCTACACCTTC.

Ten or more counts support this clonotype. The chain is built from TRBV10-3 and TRBJ2-7; 9 nucleotides agree with TRBD2. V lost 6 bases to trimming and J lost 3 bases; unmatched junction nucleotides: 9. The CDR3 consists of 15 residues. CDR1 and CDR2 (germline): ENHRY, SYGVKD. The CDR3 DNA reads TGTGCCATCAGGCCGACGACTAGCGGACACTACGAGCAGTACTTC. Its protein is CAIRPTTSGHYEQYF.

For this clonotype: The junction differs from germline at one of its ends, possibly a read error. This chain uses TRBV7-7 with TRBJ1-6; a possible D gene is TRBD1 (5 bases). Germline V gene data show CDR1 as SSHAT and CDR2 as FNYEAQ (reference sequence). The CDR3 is made up of 15 amino acids. CDR3 protein: CASSPGTGGHSPLHF. The CDR3, as DNA: TGTGCTAGCAGCCCCGGGACCGGGGGACATTCACCCCTCCACTTT.

This clonotype has ten or more counts. The chain links TRBV12-3 or TRBV12-4 to TRBJ1-5; the D is unclear. CDR3 size: 15 residues. V lost 1 base and J lost 2, with 9 bases in between. The CDR3 coding sequence is TGTGCCAGCAGTTTAGGTTACGGCGGCAATCAGCCCCAGCATTTT. Protein product: CASSLGYGGNQPQHF.

In its sample, this clonotype was seen many times. The V gene is TRBV9, the J gene TRBJ2-5; D gene uncertain. Trimming cost V 0 bases and J 2 bases, with 8 bases left between them. Per germline, CDR1 SGDLS and CDR2 YYNGEE. The CDR3 consists of 14 residues. The CDR3 is CASSVGLTQETQYF. In DNA form, the CDR3 reads TGTGCCAGCAGCGTAGGCCTGACACAAGAGACCCAGTACTTC.

This clonotype appeared many times. The chain has TRBV19 and TRBJ1-2; TRBD1 aligns across 9 bases. CDR1 LNHDA and CDR2 SQIVND come from the germline V gene (reference sequence). V was pared by 8 bases and J by 7 bases, with 11 bases of the junction left unmatched. This CDR3 has 14 residues. The CDR3: CASRPEQGAIGYTF. DNA for the CDR3: TGTGCCAGTCGTCCTGAACAGGGGGCGATTGGCTACACCTTC.

CDR3 DNA sequence: TGTGCCACCAGTGAATTTTCAGGGGGAACTTACAATGAGCAGTTCTTC. It specifies CATSEFSGGTYNEQFF. The rearrangement uses TRBV24-1 and TRBJ2-1; 7 nucleotides agree with TRBD1. CDR3 length: 16 residues. The V segment lost 4 bases and the J segment 4 bases; nucleotides outside the gene matches: 9. CDR1 KGHDR and CDR2 SFDVKD come from the germline V gene.

This clonotype was counted at least ten times. This chain uses TRBV10-3 with TRBJ1-1; D gene unclear. Germline-derived CDR1 and CDR2 are ENHRY and SYGVKD. The CDR3 is 11 residues long. V lost 6 bases and J 7 bases, leaving 9 bases between the germline ends. The DNA of the CDR3 is TGTGCCATCAGCAAGGGCGATGAAGCTTTCTTT. This translates into CAISKGDEAFF.

This clonotype was seen only a few times. The chain uses TRBV4-3 and TRBJ1-2; 8 bases agree with TRBD1. Per the germline V gene, CDR1 is LGHNA and CDR2 is YSLEER. The length of the CDR3 is 18 residues. The V segment lost 1 base and the J segment 4 bases; nucleotides outside the gene matches: 14. CDR3 nucleotides: TGCGCCAGCAGCCAAGGGGGGGGCAGGGGGCAGATCGGCTATGGCTACACCTTC. Translating it yields CASSQGGGRGQIGYGYTF.

This clonotype has a single count. A much larger clone is a single base away; this may be a read error. The chain has TRBV2 and TRBJ2-1; TRBD2 matches 14 bases. The germline CDR1 and CDR2 sequences are SNHLY and FYNNEI. There are 14 residues in the CDR3. J lost 8 bases, V lost 6 bases, and 3 bases had no gene match. The CDR3 nucleotides are TGTGCCAGCAGGACTAGCGGGAGGGCCGATGAGCAGTTCTTC. Its protein is CASRTSGRADEQFF. Filled out from reference TRBV2 and TRBJ2-1, the complete variable domain reads EPEVTQTPSHQVTQMGQEVILRCVPISNHLYFYWYRQILGQKVEFLVSFYNNEISEKSEIFDDQFSVERPDGSNFTLKIRSTKLEDSAMYFCASRTSGRADEQFFGPGTRLTVL.